This T cell receptor (beta chain) came from a study of CD8+ T cells in alopecia areata. V dropped 1 base and J dropped 0 bases, with 14 bases sitting between them. This CDR3 has 17 amino acids. Germline loops: CDR1 SGHAT, CDR2 FQNNGV. Sequencing used cDNA as its template, made by extracting RNA and reverse transcribing it. Here immunoSEQ multiplex PCR was the method, and the copy in TCRdb shows in-frame clones only, minus some. The data contain about 99,000 clones, roughly 50% of them singletons. To note about this clone: Its antigen remains unidentified.

PBMCs yielded sorted CD4+ and CD8+ T cells. Study conclusions and caveats: Sharing of TCR sequences between patients (possibly for HLA-related reasons) was less clear than in mice.

The sequence was obtained from a human donor in good health. The rearrangement links TRBV11-2 to TRBJ2-3; no definite D call. Sequenced material: CD4+ T cells sorted from blood. This CDR3 is CASSLVGSGSSTDTQYF. The CDR3 bases are TGTGCCAGCAGCTTAGTAGGTTCCGGATCTAGCACAGATACGCAGTATTTT.